Listed here are 25 T cell receptor beta chains from one sample, sequenced in a study of T-cell memory formation after mild COVID-19. Using its own MiXCR run on the 5' RACE reads, TCRdb lists one record per CDR3 protein. Among some 97,000 distinct CDR3 sequences listed, roughly 10% were seen once. Sample: PBMCs or a T cell subset sorted from them (not recorded which). The receptor source for this set is a man in his late teens or twenties who had mild COVID-19 (a few samples of this study predate the infection). Cell type and time point are not known.

This clonotype was detected ten times or more. The V call is TRBV6-6, the J call TRBJ1-5; D is ambiguous. This CDR3 spans 14 amino acids. Germline V lookup: CDR1 MNHNY, CDR2 SVGAGI (reference sequence). Trimming took 8 bases from V and 0 from J, leaving 11 bases between them. For the CDR3, the DNA is TGTGCCAGCGGACCCTCGGATAGCAATCAGCCCCAGCATTTT. This sequence encodes CASGPSDSNQPQHF.

This clonotype was seen more than once but under ten times. The chain joins TRBV6-2 or TRBV6-3 to TRBJ1-2, with 7 nucleotides matching TRBD1. V was pared by 6 bases and J by 4 bases, with 11 bases of the junction left unmatched. Germline CDR1 MNHEY, CDR2 SVGEGT. The CDR3 contains 15 residues. For the CDR3, the DNA is TGTGCCAGCAGACGCGGGACAGACGACATCTATGGCTACACCTTC. Amino acids: CASRRGTDDIYGYTF.

This clonotype came up a few times. The V call is TRBV29-1, the J call TRBJ2-7; TRBD2 is a possible D gene (5 bases). Per germline, CDR1 SQVTM and CDR2 ANQGSEA. V was trimmed by 3 bases and J by 4 bases, leaving 16 bases between them. This CDR3 is built from 14 residues. The CDR3 DNA follows: TGCAGCGTTGAGGGTAGGGAAACTAGGTACGAGCAGTACTTC. Translation gives CSVEGRETRYEQYF.

Only a few counts were recorded for this clonotype. V is TRBV20-1 and J is TRBJ1-5, with 9 bases matching TRBD1. CDR1 and CDR2 from the germline V gene are DFQATT and SNEGSKA (reference sequence). This CDR3 is 16 amino acids long. J gave up 5 bases and V 3 bases, and 11 bases lay outside the gene matches. CDR3 sequence: CSASSAIQGAYQPQHF. The CDR3 DNA reads as TGCAGTGCTAGTAGTGCGATACAGGGGGCATATCAGCCCCAGCATTTT.

The chain is built from TRBV12-3 or TRBV12-4 and TRBJ2-6; no reliable D call. V was clipped by 5 bases and J by 2 bases, with 7 bases between them. This CDR3 spans 14 amino acids. CDR3 amino acids: CASSQTTGANVLTF. CDR3 nucleotides: TGTGCCAGCAGTCAGACCACTGGGGCCAACGTCCTGACTTTC.

This clonotype was seen at least ten times. The chain carries TRBV20-1 and TRBJ2-1; a weak D match, TRBD2 (5 bases). Per the germline V gene, CDR1 is DFQATT and CDR2 is SNEGSKA (reference sequence). The CDR3 has 11 residues. Trimming cost V 6 bases and J 9 bases, with 12 bases left between them. The CDR3 reads CSAPWSGEQFF. The CDR3 DNA reads TGCAGTGCCCCCTGGAGCGGTGAGCAGTTCTTC.

This clonotype was counted ten times or more. The chain employs TRBV7-9 and TRBJ1-5, with a weak D call TRBD1 (5 bases). Trimming took off 5 bases at V and 9 bases at J, with 20 bases between the two ends. CDR3 length: 15 amino acids. Germline loops: CDR1 SEHNR, CDR2 FQNEAQ (reference sequence). CDR3 nucleotide sequence: TGTGCCAGCAGCGCCGACATCCCGGTGGGGCGGCCCCAGCATTTT. Its translation: CASSADIPVGRPQHF.

This clonotype was counted only a few times. This chain uses TRBV12-3 or TRBV12-4 with TRBJ1-1; D gene unclear. The V end lost 8 bases, the J end lost 2 bases, and 12 bases lay between the germline ends. The CDR3 has 13 amino acids. The CDR3 spells CASGYGVNTEAFF. The CDR3 bases are TGTGCCAGCGGATACGGGGTAAACACTGAAGCTTTCTTT.

This clonotype was observed at least ten times. The chain recombines TRBV11-2 with TRBJ2-7; D call uncertain. V gave up 5 bases and J gave up 2 bases, with 7 bases separating them. The CDR3 sequence is 12 residues long. Germline V gene data show CDR1 as SGHAT and CDR2 as FQNNGV. CDR3 coding DNA: TGTGCCAGCAGCCGCTGGACCTACGAGCAGTACTTC. This translates into CASSRWTYEQYF.

A single count supports this clonotype. The chain links TRBV4-1 to TRBJ1-5; the match to TRBD1 covers 8 bases. Germline CDR1 is MGHRA and CDR2 is YSYEKL. This CDR3 comprises 17 residues. With 3 bases clipped from V and 7 bases from J, the junction kept 14 bases outside the gene matches. CDR3 amino acids: CASSHYVKDRDHQPQHF. The CDR3 DNA sequence: TGCGCCAGCAGCCACTACGTAAAGGACAGGGACCACCAGCCCCAGCATTTT.

This clonotype appeared a few times. The V gene is TRBV20-1, the J gene TRBJ2-3; 12 bases line up with TRBD2. Germline CDR1 and CDR2: DFQATT and SNEGSKA (reference sequence). Trimming at V came to 7 bases and at J to 7 bases, leaving 9 bases not matched to a gene. CDR3 length: 14 residues. The CDR3 DNA reads TGCAGTGGAACACTAGCGGGGGGAGGGAATACGCAGTATTTT. Amino acids: CSGTLAGGGNTQYF.

This clonotype was counted between two and nine times. The chain carries TRBV7-9 and TRBJ1-3, with 7 bases aligning to TRBD1. The CDR3 has 13 amino acids. J gave up 7 bases and V 8 bases, and 8 bases lay outside the gene matches. Germline V gene data show CDR1 as SEHNR and CDR2 as FQNEAQ (reference sequence). The CDR3 DNA follows: TGTGCCAGCCCGGATCAGGGGGTCAACACCATATATTTT. Translating it yields CASPDQGVNTIYF.

This clonotype showed up just a few times. The chain combines TRBV28 with TRBJ1-5, with D possibly TRBD1 on 5 matching bases. Germline V lookup: CDR1 MDHEN, CDR2 SYDVKM. This CDR3 region has 14 residues. V gave up 3 bases and J gave up 6 bases, with 12 bases separating them. The CDR3 nucleotides read TGTGCCAGCAGTTTTTGGGGGGGAGCTCAGCCCCAGCATTTT. Translating it yields CASSFWGGAQPQHF.

The chain uses TRBV4-1 and TRBJ2-5, with 7 nucleotides matching TRBD2. Germline trimming cut 1 base from V and 2 bases from J; bases unmatched to any gene: 7. Germline V gives CDR1 MGHRA, CDR2 YSYEKL. The CDR3 is 16 amino acids. CDR3 loop: CASSQGVLGGQETQYF. The CDR3 coding sequence is TGCGCCAGCAGCCAAGGGGTACTGGGGGGGCAAGAGACCCAGTACTTC.

The V and J genes are TRBV9 and TRBJ2-2; tentatively, D is TRBD2 (6 bases). The CDR3 is 16 residues long. Germline V gene sequence: CDR1 SGDLS, CDR2 YYNGEE. The V end was cut by 4 bases, the J end by 4 bases, with 17 bases between. CDR3 nucleotide sequence: TGTGCCAGCAGCTCCGAACCGGGACTCTCCACCGGGGAGCTGTTTTTT. This encodes CASSSEPGLSTGELFF.

V usage is TRBV12-3 or TRBV12-4 and J usage is TRBJ1-5; no reliable D call. The CDR3 is made up of 13 amino acids. V lost 8 bases and J lost 8, with 16 bases in between. This CDR3 reads CASGIDTAEPQHF. The CDR3 nucleotides are TGTGCCAGCGGAATTGACACGGCTGAGCCCCAGCATTTT.

The gene calls are TRBV4-1 and TRBJ2-1, with 11 bases matching TRBD2. With V trimmed by 3 bases and J by 3 bases, 7 bases remained unmatched. The V gene's germline CDR1 is MGHRA and CDR2 YSYEKL. This CDR3 region has 17 residues. The CDR3 loop reads CASSHLLAGVLYNEQFF. The DNA for the CDR3 is TGCGCCAGCAGCCACCTACTAGCGGGGGTCCTCTACAATGAGCAGTTCTTC.

This clonotype was recorded a few times. This chain connects TRBV7-9 to TRBJ1-5; 8 positions match TRBD1. V trimming: 5 bases; J trimming: 7 bases; junction bases outside the gene matches: 4. The CDR3 loop spans 13 amino acids. CDR1 is SEHNR, CDR2 FQNEAQ, per germline (reference sequence). The CDR3 sequence: CASSIGDRQPQHF. Written as DNA, the CDR3 is TGTGCCAGCAGCATTGGGGACAGGCAGCCCCAGCATTTT. Filled out from reference TRBV7-9 and TRBJ1-5, the complete variable domain reads DTGVSQNPRHKITKRGQNVTFRCDPISEHNRLYWYRQTLGQGPEFLTYFQNEAQLEKSRLLSDRFSAERPKGSFSTLEIQRTEQGDSAMYLCASSIGDRQPQHFGDGTRLSIL.

V and J are TRBV12-3 or TRBV12-4 and TRBJ1-1, with D uncertain. The CDR3 has 12 amino acids. The germline V and J ends were trimmed by 7 bases and 5 bases, with 11 bases remaining between them. The CDR3 nucleotides read TGTGCCAGCAACCGTAAGATGACTGAAGCTTTCTTT. It yields the protein CASNRKMTEAFF.

This clonotype was detected a few times. The chain's CDR3 is CSANLPEAPNTEAFF. The DNA of the CDR3 is TGCAGTGCCAACCTCCCTGAAGCCCCGAACACTGAAGCTTTCTTT. The rearrangement joins TRBV20-1 to TRBJ1-1; D is ambiguous. Germline CDR1 and CDR2: DFQATT and SNEGSKA (reference sequence). This CDR3 spans 15 amino acids. V was trimmed by 6 bases and J by 1 base, leaving 18 bases between them.

This clonotype turned up a few times. This chain connects TRBV7-2 to TRBJ1-5; the D is unclear. This CDR3 has 16 amino acids. The ends were cut back, 0 bases at V and 0 bases at J, with 9 bases in the middle. Germline V gives CDR1 SGHTA, CDR2 FQGNSA. The CDR3 loop reads CASSLAASYSNQPQHF. The CDR3 DNA reads TGTGCCAGCAGCTTAGCGGCGAGTTATAGCAATCAGCCCCAGCATTTT.

This clonotype has only a few counts. This sequence joins TRBV27 and TRBJ1-1; 7 bases map to TRBD1. Germline CDR1 is MNHEY and CDR2 is SMNVEV (reference sequence). J lost 3 bases, V lost 7 bases, and 5 bases had no gene match. The CDR3 covers 13 residues. For the CDR3, the DNA is TGTGCCAGCATTAACAGGGGCTACACTGAAGCTTTCTTT. It is translated as CASINRGYTEAFF.

This chain links TRBV4-1 with TRBJ2-1; 7 positions agree with TRBD2. Trimming took 4 bases from V and 2 from J; bases not matched to a gene: 11. CDR1 and CDR2 from the germline V gene are MGHRA and YSYEKL. CDR3 length: 17 residues. CDR3 residues: CASSPFVRGVTYNEQFF. CDR3 sequence (DNA): TGCGCCAGCAGCCCCTTCGTTCGGGGGGTTACCTACAATGAGCAGTTCTTC.

The CDR3 DNA follows: TGCGCCAGCAAAATTGTAGGGGGCCCCGAGGATACGCAGTATTTT. Translation gives CASKIVGGPEDTQYF. The J gene is TRBJ2-3, the V gene TRBV5-1; 7 nucleotides agree with TRBD1. This CDR3 is 15 amino acids long. Germline V CDR1 and CDR2: SGHRS, YFSETQ. Trimming took 6 bases from V and 6 from J; bases not matched to a gene: 13.

The V gene is TRBV4-1, the J gene TRBJ1-2; D is perhaps TRBD1 (5 bases). CDR3 length: 15 residues. The germline gives CDR1 MGHRA, CDR2 YSYEKL. The germline V and J ends were trimmed by 0 bases and 2 bases, with 10 bases remaining between them. The CDR3 sequence is CASSQEGRLNYGYTF. In nucleotides, the CDR3 is TGCGCCAGCAGCCAAGAGGGACGTCTCAACTATGGCTACACCTTC.